The 22 T cell receptor beta chains given below trace back to one sample, sequenced in a study of PD-L1 blockade in urothelial cancer. The time point denotes: pretreatment peripheral blood. Clones were sequenced by immunoSEQ multiplex PCR, and TCRdb holds only the in-frame ones, with some missing. Of roughly 91,000 clones listed, approximately 81% are singletons. The starting material was PBMCs, obtained around atezolizumab (anti-PD-L1) treatment. These receptors were taken from a man in his 60s with urothelial cancer.

J is TRBJ2-7 and V is TRBV7-2, with TRBD2 as a possible D gene (5 bases). The germline V gene has CDR1 SGHTA and CDR2 FQGNSA. This CDR3 comprises 14 residues. Trimming removed 1 base from V and 7 bases from J, with 14 bases in between. CDR3 residues: CASSLDMNRGEQYF. As DNA, the CDR3 is TGTGCCAGCAGCTTAGATATGAACCGCGGGGAGCAGTACTTC. Full variable domain (rest looked up from reference TRBV7-2 and TRBJ2-7): GAGVSQSPSNKVTEKGKDVELRCDPISGHTALYWYRQSLGQGLEFLIYFQGNSAPDKSGLPSDRFSAERTGGSVSTLTIQRTQQEDSAVYLCASSLDMNRGEQYFGPGTRLTVT.

The chain has TRBV5-6 and TRBJ2-7, with D unresolved. There are 13 residues in the CDR3. Germline CDR1 and CDR2: SGHDT and YYEEEE. V lost 0 bases and J 4 bases, leaving 8 bases between the germline ends. CDR3 in DNA: TGTGCCAGCAGCTTGGGACGACTTTACGAGCAGTACTTC. Protein: CASSLGRLYEQYF.

This clone was observed at least ten times. V usage is TRBV29-1 and J usage is TRBJ2-4; D is ambiguous. Trimming removed 3 bases at V and 2 bases at J, with 5 bases between. The CDR3 extends over 12 amino acids. Per germline, CDR1 SQVTM and CDR2 ANQGSEA. The CDR3 region is CSVDGSKNIQYF. The CDR3, as DNA: TGCAGCGTTGACGGGTCCAAAAACATTCAGTACTTC. Full variable domain (remainder filled in from reference TRBV29-1 and TRBJ2-4): SAVISQKPSRDICQRGTSLTIQCQVDSQVTMMFWYRQQPGQSLTLIATANQGSEATYESGFVIDKFPISRPNLTFSTLTVSNMSPEDSSIYLCSVDGSKNIQYFGAGTRLSVL.

The rearrangement uses TRBV7-9 and TRBJ2-1; 9 positions match TRBD1. CDR1 SEHNR and CDR2 FQNEAQ come from the germline V gene (reference sequence). The CDR3 runs to 18 residues. V shed 2 bases, J shed 9 bases, and the junction held 17 bases outside the gene matches. DNA of the CDR3: TGTGCCAGCAGCTTAAGGCCCCTCTGGGGACAGGGACTTCGTGAGCAGTTCTTC. It translates to CASSLRPLWGQGLREQFF.

The J gene is TRBJ2-2, the V gene TRBV7-3; a possible D gene is TRBD2 (6 bases). This CDR3 has 14 residues. CDR1 and CDR2 (germline): SGHTA, FQGTGA. The V gene lost 7 bases and the J gene lost 2 bases, with 11 bases spanning the gap. CDR3 sequence reads: CASNSGPNTGELFF. CDR3 DNA: TGTGCCAGCAACAGCGGGCCTAACACCGGGGAGCTGTTTTTT.

This clone was observed a handful of times. This chain connects TRBV5-1 to TRBJ2-3, with D maybe TRBD2 (6 bases). Germline V gives CDR1 SGHRS, CDR2 YFSETQ. V was trimmed by 0 bases and J by 2 bases, leaving 10 bases between them. This CDR3 region has 15 residues. CDR3 in DNA: TGCGCCAGCAGCTTGGGGACGCGGGACACAGATACGCAGTATTTT. Residues: CASSLGTRDTDTQYF.

The J gene is TRBJ2-7, the V gene TRBV7-8; D is uncertain. This CDR3 contains 11 residues. CDR1 is SGHVS, CDR2 FQNEAQ, per germline. V was pared by 3 bases and J by 5 bases, with 5 bases between. CDR3 in amino acids: CASSFFDEQYF. The DNA for the CDR3 is TGTGCCAGCAGCTTCTTTGACGAGCAGTACTTC.

This clone has a handful of counts. The rearrangement joins TRBV4-1 to TRBJ1-4, with 7 bases matching TRBD1. CDR1 and CDR2 from the germline V gene are MGHRA and YSYEKL. The length of the CDR3 is 14 residues. Trimming took 4 bases from V and 8 from J; bases not matched to a gene: 7. The CDR3 is CASSLTGEREKLFF. The CDR3 coding sequence is TGCGCCAGCAGCCTAACAGGGGAGCGGGAAAAACTGTTTTTT.

Sample share makes this clone medium-sized. CDR3 nucleotides: TGTGCCAGCAGTCCCCAAGGCGTAATGAGGAAACTGTTTTTT. This sequence encodes CASSPQGVMRKLFF. The V gene is TRBV6-5, the J gene TRBJ1-4; no reliable D call. CDR1 is MNHEY, CDR2 SVGAGI, per germline. Trimming took 5 bases from V and 11 from J, leaving 18 bases between them. CDR3 length equals 14 residues.

CDR3 residues: CASSLGTSGRGNEQFF. CDR3 nucleotides: TGTGCCAGCAGCTTAGGAACTAGCGGGAGAGGGAATGAGCAGTTCTTC. The chain joins TRBV7-8 to TRBJ2-1; 11 bases line up with TRBD2. Germline loops: CDR1 SGHVS, CDR2 FQNEAQ. The CDR3 contains 16 residues. With 1 base clipped from V and 7 bases from J, the junction kept 6 bases outside the gene matches.

The V and J genes are TRBV19 and TRBJ2-7, with unresolved D. CDR3 length: 12 residues. Germline-derived CDR1 and CDR2 are LNHDA and SQIVND (reference sequence). V lost 5 bases and J lost 7, with 12 bases in between. The CDR3 bases are TGTGCCAGTAGTCGCCCGGGTGGGGAGCAGTACTTC. Amino acids: CASSRPGGEQYF.

DNA of the CDR3: TGTGCCAGCAGTATGGGACTAGCGGGCACCGGGGAGCTGTTTTTT. Its protein is CASSMGLAGTGELFF. V gene TRBV2 combines with J gene TRBJ2-2; TRBD2 aligns across 12 bases. V was clipped by 5 bases and J by 4 bases; unmatched bases: 2. CDR1 and CDR2 from the germline V gene are SNHLY and FYNNEI. The CDR3 has 15 residues.

The genes are TRBV19 and TRBJ2-1; D is unresolved. The germline V and J ends were trimmed by 3 bases and 9 bases, with 18 bases remaining between them. The germline V gene has CDR1 LNHDA and CDR2 SQIVND (reference sequence). The CDR3 spans 15 residues. DNA for the CDR3: TGTGCCAGTAGTATGAGGCCGGGTCGGATGGGTGAGCAGTTCTTC. The encoded protein is CASSMRPGRMGEQFF.

This rearrangement joins TRBV7-9 to TRBJ1-3; D uncertain. Germline V gene lookup returns CDR1 SEHNR and CDR2 FQNEAQ (reference sequence). The V and J ends lost 4 bases and 0 bases respectively, with 22 bases between them. The CDR3 is 19 residues long. Written as DNA, the CDR3 is TGTGCCAGCAGCTCAGGAGAATTCAGAGGGTCAACCTCTGGAAACACCATATATTTT. Translating gives CASSSGEFRGSTSGNTIYF.

The gene calls are TRBV7-8 and TRBJ1-6; D may be TRBD1 (5 bases). This CDR3 has 16 amino acids. The germline gives CDR1 SGHVS, CDR2 FQNEAQ. V was trimmed by 5 bases and J by 5 bases, leaving 16 bases between them. Here the CDR3 reads CASSSPNRMDNSPLHF. The CDR3 region has the DNA TGTGCCAGCAGCAGCCCGAACAGGATGGATAATTCACCCCTCCACTTT.

The V gene is TRBV9, the J gene TRBJ2-1; 13 nucleotides agree with TRBD2. The CDR3 is 18 amino acids. CDR1 and CDR2 (germline): SGDLS, YYNGEE. J was trimmed by 7 bases and V by 3 bases; bases with no gene match: 13. The CDR3 protein is CASSGRSDPGLAGNEQFF. CDR3 nucleotide sequence: TGTGCCAGCAGCGGCCGATCAGACCCGGGACTAGCGGGAAATGAGCAGTTCTTC.

V is TRBV5-5 and J is TRBJ2-7; TRBD2 matches at 7 bases. This CDR3 has 15 residues. In germline, CDR1 is SGHKS, CDR2 YYEKEE (reference sequence). Trimming took 4 bases from V and 4 from J; bases not matched to a gene: 11. The CDR3 DNA reads TGTGCCAGCAGCCCGGCCGGCGGGAGAGGATACGAGCAGTACTTC. It translates to CASSPAGGRGYEQYF.

The chain links TRBV10-3 to TRBJ2-7; weak D call: TRBD2 (6 bases). The CDR3 spans 16 residues. Trimming pared 4 bases from V and 6 bases from J, leaving 22 bases between. Per the germline V gene, CDR1 is ENHRY and CDR2 is SYGVKD. CDR3 residues: CAISGVSPGLGGEQYF. Written as DNA, the CDR3 is TGTGCCATCAGTGGAGTCTCCCCAGGGCTGGGGGGCGAGCAGTACTTC.

The J gene is TRBJ2-3, the V gene TRBV6-5; 9 nucleotides line up with TRBD1. The length of the CDR3 is 16 residues. Germline CDR1 is MNHEY and CDR2 is SVGAGI. Unmatched junction bases numbered 7, after V lost 4 bases and J lost 2 bases. The CDR3 DNA follows: TGTGCCAGCAGTTTCACGGGACAGGGTTCCACAGATACGCAGTATTTT. It codes for CASSFTGQGSTDTQYF.

The chain combines TRBV7-3 with TRBJ2-3; D perhaps matches TRBD1 (7 bases). CDR1 and CDR2 (germline): SGHTA, FQGTGA. This CDR3 contains 16 residues. V lost 2 bases to trimming and J lost 2 bases, with 14 bases between them. CDR3 in amino acids: CASSLQGGLNTDTQYF. The CDR3 DNA reads as TGTGCCAGCAGCTTACAGGGGGGTTTGAACACAGATACGCAGTATTTT.

CDR3 residues: CATRVSGANTEAFF. In DNA, the CDR3 is TGTGCCACCAGAGTAAGCGGGGCGAACACTGAAGCTTTCTTT. The V call is TRBV15, the J call TRBJ1-1; the D gene is possibly TRBD1 (5 bases). Per germline, CDR1 LNHNV and CDR2 YYDKDF (reference sequence). The CDR3 has 14 residues. The V end lost 6 bases, the J end lost 1 base, and 12 bases lay between the germline ends.

This clone was recorded only once. The J gene is TRBJ2-3, the V gene TRBV9, with 11 bases matching TRBD2. The J segment lost 3 bases and the V segment lost 3 bases, leaving 12 bases of the junction unmatched. The CDR3 consists of 18 residues. Germline CDR1 SGDLS, CDR2 YYNGEE. In DNA, the CDR3 is TGTGCCAGCAGCGCCCAACTAGCGGGAGAAATGAAGACAGATACGCAGTATTTT. It translates to CASSAQLAGEMKTDTQYF.